The entry that follows covers one TCR beta chain sequence. Its antigen is not known. The sample is drawn from a study of OX40 agonist ivuxolimab in advanced cancers. Study-level points and caveats: Low normalized clonal expansion also occurred in some nonresponding patients. Expanded clones were, on average, more numerous among CD8+ T cells than CD4+. There was clonal expansion of CD4+ and CD8+ blood T cells by week 6 at 0.1 to 3.0 mg/kg.

The CDR3 totals 15 residues. CDR1 SGHRS and CDR2 YFSETQ come from the germline V gene. V was trimmed by 2 bases and J by 4 bases, leaving 13 bases between them. Clones were sequenced by immunoSEQ multiplex PCR, and TCRdb holds only the in-frame ones, with some missing. Of about 51,000 clones listed, around 77% are singletons. The specimen comprised CD4+ or CD8+ T cells sorted from blood, sampled in a trial of the OX40 agonist ivuxolimab. V gene TRBV5-1 combines with J gene TRBJ1-5, with D maybe TRBD1 (5 bases). This TCR came from an adult with an advanced solid tumor such as melanoma, head and neck, liver or kidney cancer. The CDR3, as DNA: TGCGCCAGCAGCTTATCGGGACGGATAAATCAGCCCCAGCATTTT. Protein sequence: CASSLSGRINQPQHF. The full variable domain, in which reference TRBV5-1 and TRBJ1-5 provide the parts outside the CDR3, is KAGVTQTPRYLIKTRGQQVTLSCSPISGHRSVSWYQQTPGQGLQFLFEYFSETQRNKGNFPGRFSGRQFSNSRSEMNVSTLELGDSALYLCASSLSGRINQPQHFGDGTRLSIL.